The T cell receptor (beta chain) under discussion was sequenced for a study of shared clonotypes between healthy human individuals. The wider study: Contributing individuals were two females and a few males aged 18 to 49.

This CDR3 has 15 residues. Looked up from germline, CDR1 is SGHDT and CDR2 is YYEEEE. The V gene lost 4 bases and the J gene lost 0 bases, with 13 bases spanning the gap. The donors were adults (healthy and HIV-negative) with no recent acute infections or vaccinations. Every donor, a Caucasian adult, lived in Nashville, Tennessee. This clone has only a few counts. The deep-level immunoSEQ assay was used. Using immunoSEQ multiplex PCR, the repertoire was profiled, and TCRdb retains in-frame clones only, with some absent. The sample carries 2 million to 2.5 million clones, just under 95% recorded once. V gene TRBV5-6 combines with J gene TRBJ1-1; D is perhaps TRBD1 (5 bases). Sequencing was done on a sample of naive CD4+ T cells from PBMCs. Stated subset: CD45RA+ positively selected. The origin of this receptor is a man between 18 and 35 years old in good health. Some clones in this sample may be carry-over from other donors' samples. The CDR3 sequence is CASSATRGLNTEAFF. The CDR3 region has the DNA TGTGCCAGCAGCGCTACCCGGGGCTTGAACACTGAAGCTTTCTTT. The full variable domain, in which reference TRBV5-6 and TRBJ1-1 provide the parts outside the CDR3, is DAGVTQSPTHLIKTRGQQVTLRCSPKSGHDTVSWYQQALGQGPQFIFQYYEEEERQRGNFPDRFSGHQFPNYSSELNVNALLLGDSALYLCASSATRGLNTEAFFGQGTRLTVV.